The clone carrying this T cell receptor (beta chain) showed up many times. Its cognate antigen is unknown. Time point reported: newly diagnosed GD, antithyroid drugs for less than 3 months. PBMC RNA served as the TCR library source. These data come from a study of regulatory T cells in long-lasting Graves disease. Study-wide results and caveats: Persistent Graves' patients showed a TCR diversity that was lower than that of newly diagnosed ones.

According to the study, TCR beta libraries were built with iRepertoire HTBI primers and CDR3-region Arm-PCR. As handled by the study authors: Sample data revealed fewer than 70 TRBV and roughly 13 TRBJ segments. MiXCR, run by TCRdb on the multiplex PCR reads, gives a single entry per CDR3 protein. The V and J calls follow TCRdb's processing rather than the paper's. Of 550,000 or so distinct CDR3 sequences listed, about 12% are singletons. The sample also formed part of further work on T cells in Graves' hyperthyroidism and ophthalmopathy. This second study says: Patients counted as stable if ophthalmopathy did not develop within 18 months.

This TCR derives from a woman aged 25 to 39 with Graves disease. Sequenced here: peripheral blood mononuclear cells (PBMCs), sampled at new diagnosis, from a patient treated with antithyroid drugs.

As DNA, the CDR3 is TGTGCCAGCAGCTTAGCACACTCCTACGAGCAGTACTTC. It specifies CASSLAHSYEQYF. The V gene is TRBV7-2, the J gene TRBJ2-7, with D hard to call. Between the trimmed V and J ends, which lost 0 bases and 0 bases, there was a span of 3 bases. The CDR3 totals 13 residues. CDR1 SGHTA and CDR2 FQGNSA come from the germline V gene.